Each of the 2 T cell receptor beta chains below was sequenced from the same sample in a study of response to subunit inactivated influenza vaccine. TCRdb recomputed calls from the RT-PCR reads with MiXCR, one row per CDR3 protein. The profile covers hundreds of thousands of distinct CDR3 sequences, with 12% to 15% appearing a single time and roughly 7.2% taken by the ten largest. Material: PBMCs from blood, obtained approximately 15 days before vaccination. The receptors originated from a man aged 50-60 years who received an inactivated influenza vaccine.

The chain couples TRBV27 to TRBJ1-1; TRBD1 is a possible D gene (5 bases). CDR3 length equals 17 residues. CDR1 and CDR2 (germline): MNHEY, SMNVEV (reference sequence). V gave up 0 bases and J gave up 0 bases, with 14 bases separating them. CDR3 amino acids: CASSLSVWGRMNTEAFF. As DNA, the CDR3 is TGTGCCAGCAGTTTATCGGTCTGGGGCAGGATGAACACTGAAGCTTTCTTT.

The rearrangement uses TRBV5-6 and TRBJ1-1; D unclear. Germline V gene sequence: CDR1 SGHDT, CDR2 YYEEEE. This CDR3 spans 14 amino acids. V was trimmed by 4 bases and J by 1 base, leaving 11 bases between them. The CDR3 loop is CASSPLRANTEAFF. CDR3 DNA sequence: TGTGCCAGCAGCCCTTTACGGGCGAACACTGAAGCTTTCTTT.